Below are 6 T cell receptor beta chains sequenced from a single sample in a study of T cells in localized non-small cell lung cancer. Clones were read by immunoSEQ multiplex PCR, and TCRdb kept only the in-frame ones, dropping some. The sample lists 60,000 to 75,000 clones; 80% to 90% were seen once. This specimen consisted of PBMCs, obtained before any cancer treatment. These receptors were obtained from a man aged 35 to 69 with stage II lung adenocarcinoma.

V gene TRBV27 combines with J gene TRBJ1-3; D remains ambiguous. Per germline, CDR1 MNHEY and CDR2 SMNVEV (reference sequence). V lost 0 bases to trimming and J lost 0 bases, with 15 bases between them. The CDR3 is 18 amino acids. Here the CDR3 reads CASSLSKTDPYSGNTIYF. CDR3 bases: TGTGCCAGCAGTTTATCGAAAACGGATCCCTACTCTGGAAACACCATATATTTT.

The count of this clone is one. V usage is TRBV4-2 and J usage is TRBJ1-3, with a tentative D call TRBD1 (5 bases). The germline V gene has CDR1 LGHNA and CDR2 YNFKEQ. The CDR3 has 18 residues. The germline V and J ends were trimmed by 0 bases and 4 bases, with 19 bases remaining between them. CDR3 in amino acids: CASSQDPSRGRPGNTIYF. Here the CDR3 DNA reads TGTGCCAGCAGCCAAGATCCGAGTCGGGGGAGACCGGGAAACACCATATATTTT.

The rearrangement joins TRBV6-6 to TRBJ2-5; 7 bases line up with TRBD2. The CDR3 runs to 12 residues. J was trimmed by 6 bases and V by 5 bases; bases with no gene match: 3. Germline V lookup: CDR1 MNHNY, CDR2 SVGAGI (reference sequence). CDR3 bases: TGTGCCAGCAGTCTTAGCGGGCAGACCCAGTACTTC. Protein sequence: CASSLSGQTQYF.

This clone was observed a handful of times. V and J are TRBV6-5 and TRBJ1-5, with 7 bases identical to TRBD1. CDR1 and CDR2 (germline): MNHEY, SVGAGI. Unmatched junction bases numbered 1, after V lost 4 bases and J lost 4 bases. The CDR3 contains 13 residues. CDR3 amino acids: CASSWTGNQPQHF. The CDR3 coding sequence is TGTGCCAGCAGTTGGACAGGAAATCAGCCCCAGCATTTT.

J is TRBJ1-1 and V is TRBV28, with unresolved D. In germline, CDR1 is MDHEN, CDR2 SYDVKM. CDR3 size: 12 residues. Trimming pared 5 bases from V and 6 bases from J, leaving 10 bases between. CDR3 region: CASSPHYPEAFF. The CDR3 nucleotides read TGTGCCAGCAGTCCCCATTACCCTGAAGCTTTCTTT.

The chain combines TRBV7-9 with TRBJ2-7; 10 positions agree with TRBD1. The junction had 16 bases not matched to a gene; V was cut back by 5 bases and J by 6 bases. The CDR3 covers 17 residues. Germline lookup yields CDR1 SEHNR and CDR2 FQNEAQ (reference sequence). The CDR3 is CASSPRPGQGRRGEQYF. CDR3 DNA: TGTGCCAGCAGCCCGCGACCGGGACAGGGGAGAAGAGGCGAGCAGTACTTC.